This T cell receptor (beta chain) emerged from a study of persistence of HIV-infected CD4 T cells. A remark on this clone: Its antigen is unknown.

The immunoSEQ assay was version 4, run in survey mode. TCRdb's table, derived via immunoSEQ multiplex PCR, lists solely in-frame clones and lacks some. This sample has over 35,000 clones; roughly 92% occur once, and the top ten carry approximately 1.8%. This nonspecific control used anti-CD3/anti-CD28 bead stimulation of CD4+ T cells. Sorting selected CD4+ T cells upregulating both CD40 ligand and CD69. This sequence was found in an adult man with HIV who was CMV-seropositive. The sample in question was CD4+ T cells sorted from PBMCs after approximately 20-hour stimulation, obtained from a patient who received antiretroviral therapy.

CDR3 region: CSASQNYGYTF. CDR3 coding DNA: TGCAGTGCTTCTCAGAACTATGGCTACACCTTC. This chain links TRBV20-1 with TRBJ1-2; unclear D gene. Germline V gives CDR1 DFQATT, CDR2 SNEGSKA (reference sequence). The CDR3 extends over 11 amino acids. Trimming took off 5 bases at V and 2 bases at J, with 6 bases between the two ends.